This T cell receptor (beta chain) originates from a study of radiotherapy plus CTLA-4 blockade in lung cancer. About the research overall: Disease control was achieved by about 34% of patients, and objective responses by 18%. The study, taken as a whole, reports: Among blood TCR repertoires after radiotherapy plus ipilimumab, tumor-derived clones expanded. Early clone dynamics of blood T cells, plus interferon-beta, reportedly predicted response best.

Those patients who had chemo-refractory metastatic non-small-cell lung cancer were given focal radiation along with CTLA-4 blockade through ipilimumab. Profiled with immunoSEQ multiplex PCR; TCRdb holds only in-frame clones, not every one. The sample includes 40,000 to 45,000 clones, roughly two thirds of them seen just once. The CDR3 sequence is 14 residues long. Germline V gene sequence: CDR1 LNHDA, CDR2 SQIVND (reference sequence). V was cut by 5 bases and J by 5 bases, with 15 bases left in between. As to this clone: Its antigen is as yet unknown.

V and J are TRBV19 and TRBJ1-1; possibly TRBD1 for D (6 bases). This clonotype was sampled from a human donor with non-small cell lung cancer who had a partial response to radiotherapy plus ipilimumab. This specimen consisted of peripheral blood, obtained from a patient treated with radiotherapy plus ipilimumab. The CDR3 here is CASSPGGRLTEAFF. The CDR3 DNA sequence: TGTGCCAGTAGTCCGGGGGGGCGCCTGACTGAAGCTTTCTTT. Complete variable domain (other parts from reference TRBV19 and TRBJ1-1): DGGITQSPKYLFRKEGQNVTLSCEQNLNHDAMYWYRQDPGQGLRLIYYSQIVNDFQKGDIAEGYSVSREKKESFPLTVTSAQKNPTAFYLCASSPGGRLTEAFFGQGTRLTVV.